This entry concerns a single T cell receptor beta chain. This sample was taken from a study of blood T cell repertoires in COVID-19. The wider study: Sample material is recorded as cDNA or gDNA derived from T cells, B-cell-depleted T cells, or PBMCs.

As processed by the authors: Reference gene primers were amplified, and this amplification served to estimate nucleated cell counts. TCRdb's copy holds only in-frame clones and misses some; the assay was immunoSEQ multiplex PCR. The V and J calls and clone size come from that table; D and trimming were worked out from the DNA. Seen here are fewer than 250,000 clones, roughly 84% observed once, and the top ten hold less than 20%. The sample consisted of peripheral blood. The sequence was collected from a man aged 30 to 39 with active or convalescent COVID-19.

The DNA for the CDR3 is TGTGCCAGCAGCTTAGGACCCCTAGCGGGAAGCTACGAGCAGTACTTC. As protein: CASSLGPLAGSYEQYF. This rearrangement joins TRBV7-6 to TRBJ2-7; 9 nucleotides align to TRBD2. The CDR3 contains 16 residues. V was clipped by 1 base and J by 3 bases; unmatched bases: 7. The germline CDR1 and CDR2 sequences are SGHVS and FNYEAQ.